This TCR beta chain emerged from a study of T cells in Graves' hyperthyroidism and ophthalmopathy. The germline CDR1 and CDR2 sequences are SNHLY and FYNNEI. The CDR3 is made up of 15 amino acids. The V end lost 10 bases, the J end lost 0 bases, and 16 bases lay between the germline ends. Uncontrolled infection, other autoimmune disease, pregnancy or lactation led to exclusion. Amplification of TCR beta CDR3 regions was performed using RNA transcripts as template. A first-round RT-PCR of the TCR CDR3 used the HTBI primer set. Each CDR3 protein gets one entry after TCRdb re-called the multiplex PCR reads with MiXCR. The table includes 600,000 to 700,000 distinct CDR3 sequences, just under 45% detected once.

The source material was peripheral blood or thyroid tissue (not recorded which). The sequence was collected from an adult man with Graves' disease, either hyperthyroidism or ophthalmopathy (not recorded which). This sequence joins TRBV2 and TRBJ1-3; possible D gene TRBD1, 5 bases. CDR3 residues: CANSKTDSSGNTIYF. In nucleotides, the CDR3 is TGTGCCAACAGCAAAACTGACAGCTCTGGAAACACCATATATTTT.